Listed below are T cell receptor beta chains from one sample, sequenced in a study of blood T cell repertoires in COVID-19. Libraries were prepared by immunoSEQ multiplex PCR; TCRdb keeps only in-frame clonotypes and omits some of them. The table has approximately 38,000 clones, about 80% seen once. The specimen sequenced was peripheral blood. The receptors were gathered from a human donor with acute or convalescent COVID-19. The donor label of this sample is uncertain. CDR3s leave out the opening cysteine and the closing phenylalanine or tryptophan. The order of the fields is J gene, V gene, CDR3 length, CDR3 protein.

>TRBJ2-1|TRBV14|16
ASSQRPGLAGVDNEQF
>TRBJ2-7|TRBV5-1|12
ASSLIGGSYEQY
>TRBJ2-5|TRBV6-6|14
ASSPLAAGRQETQY
>TRBJ2-7|TRBV21-1|10
AGRTGGDEQY
>TRBJ2-7|TRBV9|13
ASSVGGTESYEQY
>TRBJ2-1|TRBV19|14
ASSKWVTGYYNEQF
>TRBJ2-3|TRBV20-1|14
SASPRDYISTDTQY
>TRBJ1-1|TRBV4-1|12
ASSQVGWEREAF
>TRBJ2-7|TRBV7-2|12
ASKKQGADYEQY
>TRBJ2-1|TRBV29-1|13
SVDPGRGVYNEQF
>TRBJ1-1|TRBV19|13
ASSVGTGLNTEAF
>TRBJ2-1|TRBV11-3|14
ASSFASGSGYNEQF
>TRBJ2-1|TRBV3-1/TRBV3-2|14
ASSQGNGGSYSEQF
>TRBJ2-1|TRBV14|13
ASSASLTRHNEQF
>TRBJ2-7|TRBV11-3|14
ASSLGSLAGGYEQY
>TRBJ1-1|TRBV19|12
ASSSDRVGTEAF
>TRBJ1-4|TRBV7-8|14
ASSLFTGPTNEKLF
>TRBJ1-4|TRBV5-1|13
ASSLGSGGHEKLF
>TRBJ1-5|TRBV3-1/TRBV3-2|12
ASSPRQGNQPQH
>TRBJ1-6|TRBV5-6|14
ASSLERDSYNSPLH
>TRBJ1-3|TRBV5-5|12
ASSYGSSGNTIY
>TRBJ2-6|TRBV4-3|16
ASSQDYEGAIGANVLT
>TRBJ1-2|TRBV5-1|12
ASSLAGSGGGYT
>TRBJ2-1|TRBV30|10
AWSVRRNEQF
>TRBJ1-4|TRBV7-9|10
ASSLEGGKLF
>TRBJ2-4|TRBV28|15
ASSQPEGIGAKNIQY
>TRBJ2-2|TRBV6-5|13
ASTQVPGDTGELF
>TRBJ2-2|TRBV28|13
ASSFYRGNTGELF
>TRBJ1-3|TRBV5-1|12
ASSPLSGGNTIY
>TRBJ2-5|TRBV4-1|13
ASSLVGLAQETQY
>TRBJ2-2|TRBV7-3|14
ASSKKGQGYTGELF
>TRBJ1-2|TRBV6-6|12
ASSSLRNNYGYT
>TRBJ2-5|TRBV11-2|11
ASSGPGAKTQY
>TRBJ2-7|TRBV10-3|14
AISEDSGGTPFGQY
>TRBJ2-1|TRBV5-1|13
ASSPVSGSGSEQF
>TRBJ1-4|TRBV30|10
AWSPGGEKLF
>TRBJ2-1|TRBV19|12
ASRASFGSNEQF
>TRBJ2-2|TRBV9|15
ASSVDPRRTGTGELF
>TRBJ1-5|TRBV11-3|12
ASSLMYGVQPQH
>TRBJ1-6|TRBV25-1|12
ASSEYTGNSPLH
>TRBJ2-3|TRBV5-4|12
ASSPGGGWDTQY
>TRBJ2-1|TRBV6-2/TRBV6-3|11
ASSYSPSNEQF
>TRBJ1-1|TRBV3-1/TRBV3-2|13
ASSERGGIDTEAF
>TRBJ2-3|TRBV19|13
ASSGPQVRADTQY
>TRBJ1-1|TRBV19|13
ASRTPGQGGTEAF
>TRBJ2-3|TRBV9|14
ASSISSGGSTDTQY
>TRBJ2-7|TRBV11-2|12
ASSPGQGVYEQY
>TRBJ2-5|TRBV7-9|13
ASSPTAGGLETQY